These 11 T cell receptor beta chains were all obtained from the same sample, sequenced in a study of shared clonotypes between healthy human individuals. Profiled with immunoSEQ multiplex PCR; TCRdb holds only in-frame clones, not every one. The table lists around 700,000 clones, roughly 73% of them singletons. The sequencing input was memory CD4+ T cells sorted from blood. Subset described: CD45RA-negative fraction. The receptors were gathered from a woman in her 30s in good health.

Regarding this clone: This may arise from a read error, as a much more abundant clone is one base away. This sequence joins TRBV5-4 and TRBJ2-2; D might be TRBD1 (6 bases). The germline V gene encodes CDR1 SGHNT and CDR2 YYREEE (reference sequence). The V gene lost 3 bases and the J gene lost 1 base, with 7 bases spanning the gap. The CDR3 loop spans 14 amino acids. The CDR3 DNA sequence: TGTGCCAGCAGCTCGACAGGGAACACCGGGGAGCTGTTTTTT. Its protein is CASSSTGNTGELFF.

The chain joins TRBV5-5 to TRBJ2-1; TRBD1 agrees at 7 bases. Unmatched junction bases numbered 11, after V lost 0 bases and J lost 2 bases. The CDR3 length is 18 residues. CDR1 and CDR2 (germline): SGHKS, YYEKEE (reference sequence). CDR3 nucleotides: TGTGCCAGCAGCTTGGTCCCATTTGTAACAGGGGCCTACAATGAGCAGTTCTTC. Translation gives CASSLVPFVTGAYNEQFF.

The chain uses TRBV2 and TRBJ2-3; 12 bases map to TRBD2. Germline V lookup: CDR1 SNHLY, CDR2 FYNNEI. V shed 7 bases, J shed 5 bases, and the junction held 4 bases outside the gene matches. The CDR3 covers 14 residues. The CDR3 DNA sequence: TGTGCCAGCACCCCGACTAGCGGGAGAGATACGCAGTATTTT. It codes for CASTPTSGRDTQYF. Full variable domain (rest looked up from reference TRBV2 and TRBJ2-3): EPEVTQTPSHQVTQMGQEVILRCVPISNHLYFYWYRQILGQKVEFLVSFYNNEISEKSEIFDDQFSVERPDGSNFTLKIRSTKLEDSAMYFCASTPTSGRDTQYFGPGTRLTVL.

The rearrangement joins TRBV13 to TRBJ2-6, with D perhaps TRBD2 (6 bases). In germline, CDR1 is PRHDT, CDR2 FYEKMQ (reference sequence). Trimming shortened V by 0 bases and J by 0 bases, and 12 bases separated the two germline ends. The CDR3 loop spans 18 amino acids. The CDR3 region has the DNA TGTGCCAGCAGCTTAGGGTCTAGCGCCAGCTCTGGGGCCAACGTCCTGACTTTC. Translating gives CASSLGSSASSGANVLTF.

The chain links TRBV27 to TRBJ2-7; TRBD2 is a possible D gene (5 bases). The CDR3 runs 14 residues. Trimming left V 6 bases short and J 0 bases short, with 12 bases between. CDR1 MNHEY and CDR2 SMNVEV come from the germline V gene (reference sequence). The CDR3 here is CASRRAGVSYEQYF. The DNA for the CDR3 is TGTGCCAGCAGGCGGGCGGGTGTCTCCTACGAGCAGTACTTC.

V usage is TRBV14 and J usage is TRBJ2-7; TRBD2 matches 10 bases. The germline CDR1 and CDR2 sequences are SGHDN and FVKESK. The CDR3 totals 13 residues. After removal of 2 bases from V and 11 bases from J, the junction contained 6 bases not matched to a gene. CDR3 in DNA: TGTGCCAGCAGCCAAACGACTAGCGGGCAGAAGTACTTC. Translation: CASSQTTSGQKYF.

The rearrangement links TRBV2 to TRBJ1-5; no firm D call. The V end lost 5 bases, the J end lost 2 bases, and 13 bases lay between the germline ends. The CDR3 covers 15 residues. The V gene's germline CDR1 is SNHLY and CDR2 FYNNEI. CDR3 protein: CASSPGSIGNQPQHF. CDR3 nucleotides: TGTGCCAGCAGTCCCGGGTCTATAGGCAATCAGCCCCAGCATTTT.

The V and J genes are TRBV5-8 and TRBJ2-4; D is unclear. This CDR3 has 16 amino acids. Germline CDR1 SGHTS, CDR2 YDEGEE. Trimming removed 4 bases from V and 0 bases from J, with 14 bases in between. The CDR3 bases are TGTGCCAGCAGCAGCTACCCTCAAAAAGCCAAAAACATTCAGTACTTC. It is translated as CASSSYPQKAKNIQYF.

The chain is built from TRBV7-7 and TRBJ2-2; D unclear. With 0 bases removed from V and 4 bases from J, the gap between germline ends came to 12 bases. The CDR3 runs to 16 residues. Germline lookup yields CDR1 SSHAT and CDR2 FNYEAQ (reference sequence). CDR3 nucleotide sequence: TGTGCCAGCAGCTTAGCAAGCCACCCATCCACCGGGGAGCTGTTTTTT. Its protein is CASSLASHPSTGELFF. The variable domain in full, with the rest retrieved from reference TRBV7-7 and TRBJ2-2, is GAGVSQSPRYKVTKRGQDVTLRCDPISSHATLYWYQQALGQGPEFLTYFNYEAQPDKSGLPSDRFSAERPEGSISTLTIQRTEQRDSAMYRCASSLASHPSTGELFFGEGSRLTVL.

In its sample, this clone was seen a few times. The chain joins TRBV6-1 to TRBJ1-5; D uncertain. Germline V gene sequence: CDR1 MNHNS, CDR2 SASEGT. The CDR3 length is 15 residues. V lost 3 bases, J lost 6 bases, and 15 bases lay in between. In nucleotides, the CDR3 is TGTGCCAGCAGTGACTTTCGCCGCCTCTCTCAGCCCCAGCATTTT. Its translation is CASSDFRRLSQPQHF.

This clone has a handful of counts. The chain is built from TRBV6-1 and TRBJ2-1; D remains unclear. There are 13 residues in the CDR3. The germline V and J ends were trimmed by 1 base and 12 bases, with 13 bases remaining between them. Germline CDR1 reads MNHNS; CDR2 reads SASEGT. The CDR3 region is CASSEGFGRPQFF. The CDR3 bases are TGTGCCAGCAGTGAAGGGTTTGGACGGCCGCAGTTCTTC.